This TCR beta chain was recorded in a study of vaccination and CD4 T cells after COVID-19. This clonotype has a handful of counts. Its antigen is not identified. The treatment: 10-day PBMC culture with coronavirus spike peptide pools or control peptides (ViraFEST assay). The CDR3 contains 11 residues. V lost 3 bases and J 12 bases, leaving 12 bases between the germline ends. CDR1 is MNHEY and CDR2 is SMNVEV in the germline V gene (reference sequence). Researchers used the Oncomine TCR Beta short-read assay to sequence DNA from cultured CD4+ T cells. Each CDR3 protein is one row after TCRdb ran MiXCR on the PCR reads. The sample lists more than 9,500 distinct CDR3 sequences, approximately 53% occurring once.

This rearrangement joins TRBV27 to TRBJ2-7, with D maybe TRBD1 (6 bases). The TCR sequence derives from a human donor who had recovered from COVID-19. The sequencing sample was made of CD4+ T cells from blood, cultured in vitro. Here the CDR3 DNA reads TGTGCCAGCAGTTTCAGGGGCCGCTTGTACTTC. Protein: CASSFRGRLYF.